The rows below give T cell receptor beta chains drawn from one sample of a study of spatial heterogeneity in lung cancer. Via MiXCR, TCRdb re-called the 5' RACE reads, giving one row per CDR3 protein. The table includes about 38,000 distinct CDR3 sequences, 7.5% to 8% detected once. The sample in question was PBMCs, obtained at surgery. The receptors were sampled from a male donor with early-stage non-small cell lung cancer. Each CDR3 is given with its conserved first and last residue. A D gene is named only where the DNA matches it firmly. Clone size is shown for a subset of rows, as once, few, many or a class of expanded clone.

size: many
V: TRBV28
D: NA
J: TRBJ1-2
CDR3: CASSLAGMGAAEGYTF
DNA: TGTGCCAGCAGCCTAGCTGGGATGGGGGCGGCGGAGGGCTACACCTTC

size: NA
V: TRBV5-5
D: NA
J: TRBJ1-4
CDR3: CASSLDRQDVKLFF
DNA: TGTGCCAGCAGCTTGGACCGACAGGATGTAAAACTGTTTTTT

size: NA
V: TRBV20-1
D: TRBD1
J: TRBJ1-1
CDR3: CSAIYGQVNTEAFF
DNA: TGCAGTGCCATTTACGGACAGGTTAACACTGAAGCTTTCTTT

size: few
V: TRBV9
D: NA
J: TRBJ1-1
CDR3: CASSVVFKTAEAFF
DNA: TGTGCCAGCAGCGTAGTTTTTAAGACAGCTGAAGCTTTCTTT

size: few
V: TRBV7-9
D: TRBD2
J: TRBJ2-1
CDR3: CASRARTSGGGYNEQFF
DNA: TGTGCCAGCAGAGCGAGGACTAGCGGGGGCGGGTACAATGAGCAGTTCTTC

size: few
V: TRBV2
D: NA
J: TRBJ2-1
CDR3: CASSEALSDFLFGEQFF
DNA: TGTGCCAGCAGTGAAGCGCTTTCGGACTTTTTATTTGGTGAGCAGTTCTTC

size: many
V: TRBV20-1
D: NA
J: TRBJ1-2
CDR3: CSARAQATNYGYTF
DNA: TGCAGTGCTAGAGCGCAGGCTACAAACTATGGCTACACCTTC

size: many
V: TRBV6-2/TRBV6-3
D: NA
J: TRBJ1-1
CDR3: CGTGKMLNTEAFF
DNA: TGTGGTACAGGGAAGATGTTGAACACTGAAGCTTTCTTT

size: many
V: TRBV5-1
D: TRBD1
J: TRBJ2-4
CDR3: CASSLGTGPRQGFLNIQYF
DNA: TGCGCCAGCAGCTTGGGGACTGGGCCTAGACAGGGATTTTTAAACATTCAGTACTTC

size: few
V: TRBV20-1
D: NA
J: TRBJ1-2
CDR3: CSASGGMNYGYTF
DNA: TGCAGTGCTAGTGGGGGCATGAACTATGGCTACACCTTC

size: many
V: TRBV6-2/TRBV6-3
D: NA
J: TRBJ1-2
CDR3: CASSYSLWAGSYGYTF
DNA: TGTGCCAGCAGTTACTCGCTTTGGGCAGGGAGCTATGGCTACACCTTC

size: many
V: TRBV2
D: NA
J: TRBJ2-7
CDR3: CASSEGRSSYEQYF
DNA: TGTGCCAGCAGTGAGGGTAGGAGCTCCTACGAGCAGTACTTC

size: few
V: TRBV6-5
D: NA
J: TRBJ2-5
CDR3: CASSLGQLQRWETQYF
DNA: TGTGCCAGCAGTTTAGGACAGCTTCAAAGGTGGGAGACCCAGTACTTC

size: medium-sized
V: TRBV2
D: NA
J: TRBJ1-5
CDR3: CASRGTTRQPQHF
DNA: TGTGCCAGCAGGGGGACGACGAGGCAGCCCCAGCATTTT

size: many
V: TRBV4-2
D: TRBD1
J: TRBJ1-4
CDR3: CASSLRTGANEKLFF
DNA: TGTGCCAGCAGCCTTCGGACAGGGGCTAATGAAAAACTGTTTTTT

size: many
V: TRBV29-1
D: NA
J: TRBJ2-3
CDR3: CSVELRGRAADTQYF
DNA: TGCAGCGTTGAATTACGGGGGCGCGCCGCAGATACGCAGTATTTT

size: many
V: TRBV4-1
D: TRBD1
J: TRBJ1-4
CDR3: CASSQGDDRVDEKLFF
DNA: TGCGCCAGCAGCCAAGGGGACGACAGGGTGGACGAAAAACTGTTTTTT

size: few
V: TRBV20-1
D: NA
J: TRBJ1-4
CDR3: CSAGPIEGPEKLFF
DNA: TGCAGTGCTGGCCCTATTGAGGGGCCCGAAAAACTGTTTTTT

size: many
V: TRBV29-1
D: TRBD2
J: TRBJ2-2
CDR3: CSGVGVSGTGTGELFF
DNA: TGCAGCGGGGTAGGAGTGAGCGGGACCGGCACCGGGGAGCTGTTTTTT

size: medium-sized
V: TRBV6-2/TRBV6-3
D: TRBD1
J: TRBJ1-5
CDR3: CASSTGGAGNQPQHF
DNA: TGTGCCAGCAGCACAGGGGGCGCGGGCAATCAGCCCCAGCATTTT

size: NA
V: TRBV4-3
D: TRBD2
J: TRBJ2-1
CDR3: CASSREREGYYNEQFF
DNA: TGCGCCAGCAGCAGAGAGCGGGAGGGGTACTACAATGAGCAGTTCTTC

size: many
V: TRBV28
D: TRBD2
J: TRBJ2-5
CDR3: CASTPGGAGGKETQYF
DNA: TGTGCCAGCACCCCGGGGGGAGCGGGGGGCAAAGAGACCCAGTACTTC

size: NA
V: TRBV27
D: TRBD1
J: TRBJ2-1
CDR3: CASSFGTGNFNEQFF
DNA: TGTGCCAGCAGCTTTGGGACAGGGAATTTCAATGAGCAGTTCTTC

size: few
V: TRBV9
D: NA
J: TRBJ2-1
CDR3: CASSVGRIMDEQFF
DNA: TGTGCCAGCAGCGTAGGACGTATTATGGATGAGCAGTTCTTC

size: many
V: TRBV5-6
D: TRBD2
J: TRBJ2-1
CDR3: CASSLYSGGFYNEQFF
DNA: TGTGCCAGCAGCTTGTATAGCGGGGGATTCTACAATGAGCAGTTCTTC

size: NA
V: TRBV12-3/TRBV12-4
D: NA
J: TRBJ1-5
CDR3: CASTAPAGTQPQHF
DNA: TGTGCCAGCACTGCCCCGGCCGGAACTCAGCCCCAGCATTTT

size: many
V: TRBV5-4
D: NA
J: TRBJ2-2
CDR3: CASSLALNTGELFF
DNA: TGTGCCAGCAGCTTGGCACTTAACACCGGGGAGCTGTTTTTT

size: NA
V: TRBV6-5
D: TRBD1
J: TRBJ1-5
CDR3: CATRTGENQPQHF
DNA: TGTGCCACCCGGACAGGGGAAAATCAGCCCCAGCATTTT

size: few
V: TRBV7-9
D: NA
J: TRBJ1-1
CDR3: CASSLEEVTEAFF
DNA: TGTGCCAGCAGCTTAGAGGAGGTTACTGAAGCTTTCTTT

size: many
V: TRBV9
D: TRBD2
J: TRBJ2-1
CDR3: CASKRGSSGSGYNEQFF
DNA: TGTGCCAGCAAGAGGGGGTCTAGCGGGAGTGGTTACAATGAGCAGTTCTTC

size: many
V: TRBV27
D: TRBD2
J: TRBJ2-3
CDR3: CASSPLAGGRTDTQYF
DNA: TGTGCCAGCAGTCCTCTAGCGGGGGGGCGCACAGATACGCAGTATTTT

size: many
V: TRBV6-5
D: NA
J: TRBJ1-5
CDR3: CASSPQGLQPQHF
DNA: TGTGCCAGCAGTCCTCAGGGTCTTCAGCCCCAGCATTTT

size: few
V: TRBV11-3
D: NA
J: TRBJ2-2
CDR3: CASSLDRGNTGELFF
DNA: TGTGCCAGCAGCTTAGACAGGGGGAACACCGGGGAGCTGTTTTTT

size: NA
V: TRBV6-2/TRBV6-3
D: TRBD2
J: TRBJ2-1
CDR3: CASSYSPSGRAYEQFF
DNA: TGTGCCAGCAGTTATTCACCTAGCGGGAGGGCCTATGAGCAGTTCTTC

size: few
V: TRBV11-3
D: NA
J: TRBJ1-1
CDR3: CASSFSGGNTEAFF
DNA: TGTGCCAGCAGCTTCAGCGGAGGGAACACTGAAGCTTTCTTT

size: few
V: TRBV19
D: TRBD2
J: TRBJ2-2
CDR3: CASTPIGGAPGELFF
DNA: TGTGCCAGTACCCCTATCGGGGGGGCTCCCGGGGAGCTGTTTTTT

size: NA
V: TRBV6-5
D: TRBD1
J: TRBJ1-1
CDR3: CASSYRMTGVNTEAFF
DNA: TGTGCCAGCAGTTACAGGATGACAGGGGTCAACACTGAAGCTTTCTTT

size: many
V: TRBV29-1
D: NA
J: TRBJ2-7
CDR3: CSVEESGPTSYEQYF
DNA: TGCAGCGTTGAAGAGTCAGGGCCAACCTCCTACGAGCAGTACTTC

size: few
V: TRBV7-9
D: NA
J: TRBJ1-5
CDR3: CASSQDTPNQPQHF
DNA: TGTGCCAGCAGCCAAGACACTCCCAATCAGCCCCAGCATTTT

size: many
V: TRBV4-2
D: NA
J: TRBJ2-1
CDR3: CASSQDGGGTGGEQFF
DNA: TGTGCCAGCAGCCAAGACGGCGGCGGGACCGGGGGTGAGCAGTTCTTC

size: NA
V: TRBV28
D: NA
J: TRBJ1-1
CDR3: CASSVQGPNTEAFF
DNA: TGTGCCAGCAGTGTTCAGGGTCCGAACACTGAAGCTTTCTTT

size: many
V: TRBV5-8
D: TRBD1
J: TRBJ2-7
CDR3: CASSFRGQGPSSYEQYF
DNA: TGTGCCAGCAGCTTTCGAGGACAGGGGCCCAGCTCCTACGAGCAGTACTTC

size: many
V: TRBV5-4
D: NA
J: TRBJ2-7
CDR3: CASSFPHSYEQYF
DNA: TGTGCCAGCAGCTTCCCCCACTCCTACGAGCAGTACTTC

size: NA
V: TRBV20-1
D: NA
J: TRBJ1-1
CDR3: CSAPRGDTEAFF
DNA: TGCAGTGCTCCTAGGGGGGACACTGAAGCTTTCTTT

size: many
V: TRBV12-3/TRBV12-4
D: NA
J: TRBJ2-3
CDR3: CASSLARGRDTQYF
DNA: TGTGCCAGCAGTTTAGCTCGCGGGCGGGATACGCAGTATTTT

size: many
V: TRBV28
D: NA
J: TRBJ1-2
CDR3: CASIRAGITNYGYTF
DNA: TGTGCCAGCATCCGGGCGGGCATCACTAACTATGGCTACACCTTC

size: NA
V: TRBV7-3
D: TRBD2
J: TRBJ2-5
CDR3: CASSLMGGRGTQETQYF
DNA: TGTGCCAGCAGCTTAATGGGCGGGAGAGGGACCCAAGAGACCCAGTACTTC

size: many
V: TRBV12-3/TRBV12-4
D: NA
J: TRBJ2-5
CDR3: CASSSSRGETQYF
DNA: TGTGCCAGCAGCTCCAGCCGGGGGGAGACCCAGTACTTC

size: NA
V: TRBV6-5
D: NA
J: TRBJ2-5
CDR3: CASSALGGSVETQYF
DNA: TGTGCCAGCAGTGCGTTGGGGGGTAGCGTCGAGACCCAGTACTTC

size: few
V: TRBV9
D: TRBD2
J: TRBJ2-1
CDR3: CASSVAASGHSYNEQFF
DNA: TGTGCCAGCAGCGTAGCGGCTAGCGGGCACTCCTACAATGAGCAGTTCTTC

size: few
V: TRBV18
D: TRBD2
J: TRBJ2-7
CDR3: CASSPGLASSYEQYF
DNA: TGTGCCAGCTCCCCGGGACTAGCGAGCTCCTACGAGCAGTACTTC

size: many
V: TRBV3-1
D: TRBD1
J: TRBJ2-7
CDR3: CASSPTGTGSGEQYF
DNA: TGTGCCAGCAGCCCTACTGGGACAGGGTCGGGCGAGCAGTACTTC

size: many
V: TRBV18
D: NA
J: TRBJ1-5
CDR3: CASSPETGSNQPQHF
DNA: TGTGCCAGCTCACCGGAGACTGGAAGCAATCAGCCCCAGCATTTT

size: NA
V: TRBV19
D: TRBD1
J: TRBJ1-2
CDR3: CASTSTGGGGYGYTF
DNA: TGTGCCAGTACTTCAACAGGGGGCGGAGGCTATGGCTACACCTTC

size: few
V: TRBV5-1
D: NA
J: TRBJ1-1
CDR3: CASSFAPPDTEAFF
DNA: TGCGCCAGCAGCTTCGCCCCTCCGGACACTGAAGCTTTCTTT

size: many
V: TRBV5-1
D: TRBD1
J: TRBJ1-4
CDR3: CASSPQGQGGKLFF
DNA: TGCGCCAGCAGCCCCCAGGGACAGGGAGGAAAACTGTTTTTT

size: many
V: TRBV20-1
D: NA
J: TRBJ1-1
CDR3: CSAREVMGTEAFF
DNA: TGCAGTGCTAGAGAAGTGATGGGGACTGAAGCTTTCTTT